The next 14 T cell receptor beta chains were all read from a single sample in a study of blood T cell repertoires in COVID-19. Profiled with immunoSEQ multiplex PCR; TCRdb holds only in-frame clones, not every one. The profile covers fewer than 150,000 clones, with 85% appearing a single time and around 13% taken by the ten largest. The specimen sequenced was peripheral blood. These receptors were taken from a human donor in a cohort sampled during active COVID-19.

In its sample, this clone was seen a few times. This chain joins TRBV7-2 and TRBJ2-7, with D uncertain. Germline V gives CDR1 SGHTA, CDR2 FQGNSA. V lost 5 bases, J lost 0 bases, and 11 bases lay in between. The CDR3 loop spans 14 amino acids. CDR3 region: CASSPEASSYEQYF. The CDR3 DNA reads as TGTGCCAGCAGCCCAGAGGCCAGCTCCTACGAGCAGTACTTC.

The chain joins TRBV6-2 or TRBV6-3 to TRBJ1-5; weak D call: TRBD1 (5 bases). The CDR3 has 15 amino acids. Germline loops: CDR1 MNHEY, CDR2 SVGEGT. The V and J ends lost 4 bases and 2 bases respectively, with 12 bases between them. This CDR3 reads CASSWTRVGNQPQHF. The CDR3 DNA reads TGTGCCAGCAGTTGGACCAGGGTCGGCAATCAGCCCCAGCATTTT.

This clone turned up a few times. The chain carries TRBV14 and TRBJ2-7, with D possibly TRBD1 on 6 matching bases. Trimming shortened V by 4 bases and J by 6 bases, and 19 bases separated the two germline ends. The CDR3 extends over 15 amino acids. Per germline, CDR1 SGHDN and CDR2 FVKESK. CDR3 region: CASSPTGYARGEQYF. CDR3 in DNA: TGTGCCAGCAGCCCGACTGGGTATGCCAGGGGCGAGCAGTACTTC. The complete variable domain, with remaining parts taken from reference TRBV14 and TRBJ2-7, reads EAGVTQFPSHSVIEKGQTVTLRCDPISGHDNLYWYRRVMGKEIKFLLHFVKESKQDESGMPNNRFLAERTGGTYSTLKVQPAELEDSGVYFCASSPTGYARGEQYFGPGTRLTVT.

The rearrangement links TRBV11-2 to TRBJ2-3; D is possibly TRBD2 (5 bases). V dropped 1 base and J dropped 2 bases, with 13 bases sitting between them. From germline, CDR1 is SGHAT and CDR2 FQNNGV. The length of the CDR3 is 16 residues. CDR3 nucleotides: TGTGCCAGCAGCTTAGCGGGGTCCCTTTTCACAGATACGCAGTATTTT. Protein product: CASSLAGSLFTDTQYF.

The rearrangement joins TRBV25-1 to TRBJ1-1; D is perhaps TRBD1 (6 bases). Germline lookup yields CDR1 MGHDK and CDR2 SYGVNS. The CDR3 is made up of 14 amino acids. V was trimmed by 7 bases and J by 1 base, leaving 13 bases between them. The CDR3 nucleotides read TGTGCCAGCATACAGGGCGGGAGGAACACTGAAGCTTTCTTT. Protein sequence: CASIQGGRNTEAFF.

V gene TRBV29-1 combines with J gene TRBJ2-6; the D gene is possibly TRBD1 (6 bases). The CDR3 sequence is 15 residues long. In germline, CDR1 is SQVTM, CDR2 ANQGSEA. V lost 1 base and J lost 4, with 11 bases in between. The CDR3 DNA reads TGCAGCGTTGAAGGGGCAGGGGCCGGGGCCAACGTCCTGACTTTC. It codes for CSVEGAGAGANVLTF.

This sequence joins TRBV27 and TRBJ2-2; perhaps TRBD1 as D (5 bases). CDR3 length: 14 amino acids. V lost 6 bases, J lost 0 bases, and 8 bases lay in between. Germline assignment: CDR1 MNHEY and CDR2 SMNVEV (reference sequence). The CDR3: CASRGHTNTGELFF. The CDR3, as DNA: TGTGCCAGCAGGGGGCACACGAACACCGGGGAGCTGTTTTTT.

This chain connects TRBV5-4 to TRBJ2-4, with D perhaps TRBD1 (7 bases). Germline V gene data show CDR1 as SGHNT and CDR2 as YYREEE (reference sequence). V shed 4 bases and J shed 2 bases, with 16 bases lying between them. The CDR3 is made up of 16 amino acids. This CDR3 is CASSQGEARTKNIQYF. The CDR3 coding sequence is TGTGCCAGCAGCCAGGGGGAGGCGAGGACCAAAAACATTCAGTACTTC. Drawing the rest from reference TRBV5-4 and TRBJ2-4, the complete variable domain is ETGVTQSPTHLIKTRGQQVTLRCSSQSGHNTVSWYQQALGQGPQFIFQYYREEENGRGNFPPRFSGLQFPNYSSELNVNALELDDSALYLCASSQGEARTKNIQYFGAGTRLSVL.

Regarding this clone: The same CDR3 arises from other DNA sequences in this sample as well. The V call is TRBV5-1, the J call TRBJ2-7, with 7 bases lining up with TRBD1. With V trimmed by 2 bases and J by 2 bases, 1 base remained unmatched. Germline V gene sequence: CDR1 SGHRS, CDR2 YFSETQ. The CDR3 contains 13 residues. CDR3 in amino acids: CASSFGQAYEQYF. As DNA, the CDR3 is TGCGCCAGCAGCTTTGGACAGGCCTACGAGCAGTACTTC.

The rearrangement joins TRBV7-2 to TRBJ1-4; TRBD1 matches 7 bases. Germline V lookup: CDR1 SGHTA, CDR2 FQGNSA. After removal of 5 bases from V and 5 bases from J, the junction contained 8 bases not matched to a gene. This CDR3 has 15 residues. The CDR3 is CASSPDRASNEKLFF. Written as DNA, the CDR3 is TGTGCCAGCAGCCCCGACAGGGCTTCAAATGAAAAACTGTTTTTT.

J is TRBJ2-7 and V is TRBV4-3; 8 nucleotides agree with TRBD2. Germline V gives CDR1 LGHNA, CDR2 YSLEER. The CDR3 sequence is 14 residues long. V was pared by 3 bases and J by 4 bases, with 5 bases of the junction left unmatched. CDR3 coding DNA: TGCGCCAGCAGCCACCGCTCGGGAGGGTACGAGCAGTACTTC. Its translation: CASSHRSGGYEQYF.

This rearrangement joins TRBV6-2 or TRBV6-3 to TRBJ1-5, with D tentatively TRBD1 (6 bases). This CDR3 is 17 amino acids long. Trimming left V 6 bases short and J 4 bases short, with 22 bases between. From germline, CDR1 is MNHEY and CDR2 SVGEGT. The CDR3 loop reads CASSQDPARGWNQPQHF. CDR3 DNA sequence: TGTGCCAGCAGCCAAGACCCCGCCAGGGGCTGGAATCAGCCCCAGCATTTT.

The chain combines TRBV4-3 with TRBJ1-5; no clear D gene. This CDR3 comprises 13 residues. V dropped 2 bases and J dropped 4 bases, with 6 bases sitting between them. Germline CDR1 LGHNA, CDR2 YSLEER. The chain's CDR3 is CASSQSQNQPQHF. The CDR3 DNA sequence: TGCGCCAGCAGCCAATCCCAGAATCAGCCCCAGCATTTT.

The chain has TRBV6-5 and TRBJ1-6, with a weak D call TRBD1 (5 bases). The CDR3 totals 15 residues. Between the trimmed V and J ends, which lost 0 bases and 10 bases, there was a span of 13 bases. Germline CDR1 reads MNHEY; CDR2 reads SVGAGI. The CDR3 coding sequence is TGTGCCAGCAGTTACTCACTACAGCGGGGGTCACCCCTCCACTTT. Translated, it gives CASSYSLQRGSPLHF.